This TCR beta chain was profiled in a study of T cell responses to AZD1222 COVID-19 vaccine. Study at large: Analyses pooled second doses at about 4 or about 12 weeks.

With regard to this clone: Its target is not known.

General observations from the study: Baseline antibody screening turned up just six seropositive AZD1222 recipients. Regions 160-218 and 743-854 held dominance among vaccine-associated CD4 TCRs, which spanned spike.

J lost 3 bases, V lost 4 bases, and 7 bases had no gene match. The CDR3 is made up of 16 amino acids. The germline V gene has CDR1 MDHEN and CDR2 SYDVKM. Produced via immunoSEQ multiplex PCR; TCRdb's table is partial and in-frame only. The sample shows 150,000 or so clones, around nine tenths of them seen only once. This clonotype was obtained from an adult in good health. The rearrangement joins TRBV28 to TRBJ2-1; 9 positions agree with TRBD2. Sample: peripheral blood, taken on day 0 of AZD1222 vaccination. CDR3 sequence: CASSSRLAVVYNEQFF. CDR3 coding DNA: TGTGCCAGCAGTTCCCGACTAGCGGTAGTCTACAATGAGCAGTTCTTC.